This entry features one TCR beta chain sequence. Its antigen remains unidentified. The junction differs from germline at one of its ends, possibly a read error. The CDR3 regions of human TCRbeta chains were subjected to immunosequencing. In the source study's methods: TCRs in the repertoires were compared against a reference library of SARS-CoV-2-specific TCRs that had been generated with the MIRA antigen-specificity platform. Breadth was defined as the fraction of unique TCRs that were SARS-CoV-2-associated, and depth was defined as the fraction of total T cells that were SARS-CoV-2-associated. Using the MIRA data, each spike-specific TCR was assigned both to the spike region to which the TCR was reactive and to a CD4 or CD8 class. Log10-transformed breadth and depth values were compared by one-way ANOVA with Sidak's multiple comparisons tests. The immuneACCESS repertoire file appears here via TCRdb, limited to in-frame rearrangements. These files lack a portion of the clones; in checked studies, under half of the deficit traces to unresolved V genes, and the cause of the others is not known. V, J and clone size are taken as reported in that table, and D and trimming were inferred from the DNA itself. The sample profile shows 90,000 to 120,000 clones; around 96% of them were found once. Clones ranked in the top ten supply 2.2% of the sample.

What this sample's time point label stands for: baseline before first vaccination. Vaccinee samples were obtained from the UK trials COV001 and COV002, which included a single-blind randomized controlled phase 2/3 trial of AZD1222 (ChAdOx1 nCoV-19) in healthy adults. For TCRbeta chain sequencing, PBMC samples from trial participants were taken at day 0 and at day 28 after the second dose. The data were taken from a study of T cell responses to AZD1222 COVID-19 vaccine listed by TCRdb under 2021. For the wider study: AZD1222 recipients whose second dose came at about 4 weeks and those whose second dose came at about 12 weeks were combined into one group, since spike-specific TCR depth and breadth did not differ between the two schedules. TCR sequencing was performed for some 250 trial participants, of whom some 200 were given two doses of AZD1222 and 26 were given two doses of MenACWY control vaccine. Enrollment into the trials was organized by age into subgroups of 18-55, 56-69 and 70-plus years, and those subgroups contained roughly 150, 30 and 60 TCR-sequenced participants, respectively. The full study reports these points: Conclusions about previously exposed vaccinees are limited, since just five or six AZD1222 recipients were seropositive for SARS-CoV-2 at baseline. CD4 TCRs associated with the vaccine covered the entire spike protein, and the dominant responses were in regions 160-218 and 743-854. The 56-69-year group was small, and its depth increase did not reach significance, likely because of low power. Because no samples from the day 14 peak response were available, repertoires could be characterized only after the peak T cell response. Reportedly, close to half of the unique spike-specific TCRs recognized epitopes lying outside the regions that are mutated in the B.1.351 and B.1.1.7 variants. Spike-specific TCR breadth and depth rose significantly after two AZD1222 doses compared with day 0 and with MenACWY recipients. Most participants were white British and females outnumbered males, and the authors suggested that clonal diversity may have been underestimated.

CDR1 and CDR2, looked up from the germline V gene (reference sequence), are SSHAT and FNYEAQ. The CDR3 covers 16 residues, taking in both the cysteine and the phenylalanine. Only the CDR3 region is kept as DNA, spanning 48 bases read in frame from base 1. This chain is built from TRBV7-7 and TRBJ2-5, with 7 bases aligning to TRBD1. This receptor was identified in an adult in good health. Material: peripheral blood, obtained on day 0 of AZD1222 vaccination. For the CDR3, the sequence is CASSLAGTAHQETQYF. The sequenced DNA is TGTGCCAGCAGCCTAGCCGGGACAGCGCACCAAGAGACCCAGTACTTC.